These 9 T cell receptor beta chains were sequenced from one sample in a study of CD4+ T cells in melanoma. The method was immunoSEQ multiplex PCR; TCRdb's version includes in-frame clones alone and lacks a portion of them. This sample has roughly 6,600 clones, with approximately 69% found just once. Sequenced sample: cells from a culture (not recorded whether cultured in vitro). The source of these receptors is a human donor with melanoma.

In its sample, this clone was seen a few times. This rearrangement joins TRBV15 to TRBJ2-2; TRBD1 matches 7 bases. Germline V gene lookup returns CDR1 LNHNV and CDR2 YYDKDF (reference sequence). The junction had 7 bases not matched to a gene; V was cut back by 1 base and J by 5 bases. There are 16 residues in the CDR3. The chain's CDR3 is CATSRAKGARTGELFF. The CDR3 coding sequence is TGTGCCACCAGCAGAGCAAAGGGGGCGCGGACCGGGGAGCTGTTTTTT. The entire variable domain, with the rest obtained from reference TRBV15 and TRBJ2-2, is as follows: DAMVIQNPRYQVTQFGKPVTLSCSQTLNHNVMYWYQQKSSQAPKLLFHYYDKDFNNEADTPDNFQSRRPNTSFCFLDIRSPGLGDTAMYLCATSRAKGARTGELFFGEGSRLTVL.

The V gene is TRBV7-3, the J gene TRBJ1-3, with a possible D match to TRBD1 (5 bases). V was pared by 5 bases and J by 0 bases, with 14 bases between. The CDR3 contains 16 residues. Germline V gene lookup returns CDR1 SGHTA and CDR2 FQGTGA. The chain's CDR3 is CASSISGGYSGNTIYF. The CDR3 region has the DNA TGTGCCAGCAGCATTAGCGGGGGTTACTCTGGAAACACCATATATTTT. Looking up the rest from reference TRBV7-3 and TRBJ1-3 gives the full variable domain: GAGVSQTPSNKVTEKGKYVELRCDPISGHTALYWYRQSLGQGPEFLIYFQGTGAADDSGLPNDRFFAVRPEGSVSTLKIQRTERGDSAVYLCASSISGGYSGNTIYFGEGSWLTVV.

This clone was seen only a few times. J is TRBJ2-7 and V is TRBV4-2; D gene unclear. Trimming stripped 0 bases from V and 4 bases from J, with 7 bases between. The germline CDR1 and CDR2 sequences are LGHNA and YNFKEQ. The CDR3 has 13 amino acids. This CDR3 is CASSQDGDYEQYF. Here the CDR3 DNA reads TGTGCCAGCAGCCAAGACGGCGATTACGAGCAGTACTTC.

The V call is TRBV9, the J call TRBJ1-3, with 8 bases lining up with TRBD1. V shed 6 bases and J 8 bases; nucleotides not matched to a gene: 13. This CDR3 contains 15 residues. CDR1 is SGDLS, CDR2 YYNGEE, per germline. The CDR3: CASTSLGQGGDTIYF. CDR3 coding DNA: TGTGCCAGCACCAGCCTAGGACAGGGAGGGGACACCATATATTTT. Looking up the rest from reference TRBV9 and TRBJ1-3 gives the full variable domain: DSGVTQTPKHLITATGQRVTLRCSPRSGDLSVYWYQQSLDQGLQFLIQYYNGEERAKGNILERFSAQQFPDLHSELNLSSLELGDSALYFCASTSLGQGGDTIYFGEGSWLTVV.

By its share, this clone is medium-sized. The junction shows a germline mismatch at one end, possibly a read error. The chain recombines TRBV6-1 with TRBJ2-7; D may be TRBD2 (5 bases). The V gene's germline CDR1 is MNHNS and CDR2 SASEGT. CDR3 length equals 15 residues. The DNA for the CDR3 is TGTGCCAGCAGGGAAGTCCCGGGATTCTCCTACGAGCAGTACTTC. It yields the protein CASREVPGFSYEQYF.

The rearrangement links TRBV2 to TRBJ1-3; D remains ambiguous. This CDR3 spans 13 amino acids. Germline CDR1 is SNHLY and CDR2 is FYNNEI. V lost 8 bases to trimming and J lost 0 bases, with 8 bases between them. This chain's CDR3 is CASGRNSGNTIYF. The CDR3 region has the DNA TGTGCCAGCGGGCGTAACTCTGGAAACACCATATATTTT. The complete variable domain, with remaining parts taken from reference TRBV2 and TRBJ1-3, reads EPEVTQTPSHQVTQMGQEVILRCVPISNHLYFYWYRQILGQKVEFLVSFYNNEISEKSEIFDDQFSVERPDGSNFTLKIRSTKLEDSAMYFCASGRNSGNTIYFGEGSWLTVV.

This chain connects TRBV19 to TRBJ1-1; D unresolved. The V gene lost 9 bases and the J gene lost 1 base, with 9 bases spanning the gap. The CDR3 sequence is 12 residues long. CDR1 and CDR2 from the germline V gene are LNHDA and SQIVND (reference sequence). CDR3 DNA sequence: TGTGCCAGCGCGGACCAGAACACTGAAGCTTTCTTT. Its translation is CASADQNTEAFF.

The chain has TRBV6-6 and TRBJ2-7, with TRBD2 as a possible D gene (6 bases). Trimming took off 2 bases at V and 7 bases at J, with 15 bases between the two ends. CDR1 and CDR2 (germline): MNHNY, SVGAGI (reference sequence). This CDR3 has 14 residues. CDR3 loop: CASSYGGLQWEQYF. The CDR3 DNA follows: TGTGCCAGCAGTTACGGGGGACTGCAATGGGAGCAGTACTTC.

In this sample, this clone turned up once. The genes are TRBV5-1 and TRBJ2-2, with a possible D match to TRBD2 (7 bases). In germline, CDR1 is SGHRS, CDR2 YFSETQ. This CDR3 is built from 15 residues. Between the trimmed V and J ends, which lost 2 bases and 7 bases, there was a span of 15 bases. The CDR3 spells CASSFQGGANGELFF. The CDR3 DNA sequence: TGCGCCAGCAGCTTCCAAGGGGGGGCGAACGGGGAGCTGTTTTTT.